These 18 T cell receptor beta chains originate from one sample sequenced in a study of identical twins listed by TCRdb under 2016. Libraries were made using 5' RACE. TCRdb shows the sequencer as Illumina HiSeq 2000. TCRdb redid the processing of the public reads, applying fastp at Q25 and MiXCR, and retained in-frame beta chains. All rows with the same CDR3 protein become a single entry with the most common DNA and genes. The sample profile shows about 520,000 distinct CDR3 sequences; about 20% of them were found once. Approximately 0.95% of the sample is taken by the ten largest. The data were also submitted as part of a second study, on T cells expressing NK-cell markers.

The sequenced material came from CD4+ T cells sorted from blood. The receptor set was obtained from a woman younger than 35 in good health.

This clonotype was seen more than once but under ten times. The chain joins TRBV20-1 to TRBJ2-2; TRBD2 matches at 7 bases. The CDR3 extends over 14 amino acids. After removal of 1 base from V and 7 bases from J, the junction contained 6 bases not matched to a gene. The germline CDR1 and CDR2 sequences are DFQATT and SNEGSKA (reference sequence). The CDR3 sequence: CSARGGGPVGELFF. The CDR3 DNA follows: TGCAGTGCTAGAGGGGGAGGGCCGGTCGGGGAGCTGTTTTTT.

This chain links TRBV5-6 with TRBJ1-2; tentative D call: TRBD1 (5 bases). The CDR3 totals 15 residues. Germline CDR1 SGHDT, CDR2 YYEEEE. V was clipped by 0 bases and J by 2 bases, with 11 bases between them. The CDR3 bases are TGTGCCAGCAGCTTGGACCTACAGGTGAACTATGGCTACACCTTC. Translation: CASSLDLQVNYGYTF.

This clonotype came up a few times. The chain has TRBV7-2 and TRBJ1-4; D might be TRBD1 (6 bases). CDR3 length: 16 residues. The V end was cut by 0 bases, the J end by 4 bases, with 12 bases between. Germline CDR1 is SGHTA and CDR2 is FQGNSA. CDR3 in amino acids: CASSLAMTGSNEKLFF. DNA for the CDR3: TGTGCCAGCAGCTTAGCCATGACAGGCAGTAATGAAAAACTGTTTTTT.

This clonotype was observed many times. The CDR3 loop is CASSYRVASGELFF. Written as DNA, the CDR3 is TGTGCCAGCAGTTACAGGGTTGCATCGGGGGAGCTGTTTTTT. This rearrangement joins TRBV27 to TRBJ2-2; maybe TRBD1 (6 bases). Germline V gives CDR1 MNHEY, CDR2 SMNVEV (reference sequence). The CDR3 consists of 14 residues. V shed 4 bases and J shed 8 bases, with 14 bases lying between them.

This clonotype was seen only a few times. The V and J genes are TRBV6-1 and TRBJ2-1; 10 nucleotides match TRBD1. The V and J ends lost 6 bases and 7 bases, in that order; junction bases with no gene match: 9. Germline V gene sequence: CDR1 MNHNS, CDR2 SASEGT. The CDR3 runs to 15 residues. Here the CDR3 DNA reads TGTGCCAGCAGCCGGGGGACAGGGGTCAGGAATGAGCAGTTCTTC. It specifies CASSRGTGVRNEQFF.

The CDR3 region is CASSRRGRGPSEAFF. DNA of the CDR3: TGTGCCAGCAGTCGCAGGGGGAGGGGGCCTAGTGAAGCTTTCTTT. The chain is built from TRBV6-1 and TRBJ1-1; TRBD1 matches at 7 bases. Germline V gene sequence: CDR1 MNHNS, CDR2 SASEGT. CDR3 size: 15 residues. With V trimmed by 5 bases and J by 7 bases, 13 bases remained unmatched.

This clonotype was detected a few times. This sequence joins TRBV6-2 or TRBV6-3 and TRBJ2-1; tentative D call: TRBD2 (6 bases). The CDR3 runs to 16 residues. CDR1 is MNHEY, CDR2 SVGEGT, per germline. Trimming stripped 4 bases from V and 10 bases from J, with 23 bases between. In DNA, the CDR3 is TGTGCCAGCAGTTCCCCGCCGGGACTCGGGGTGGAAGAGCAGTTCTTC. It codes for CASSSPPGLGVEEQFF.

In this sample, this clonotype turned up a few times. This chain joins TRBV9 and TRBJ2-5, with D uncertain. Trimming left V 3 bases short and J 2 bases short, with 17 bases between. Germline CDR1 and CDR2: SGDLS and YYNGEE. The length of the CDR3 is 16 residues. CDR3 coding DNA: TGTGCCAGCAGCGCCTCCCCGGGCAGCAGACAAGAGACCCAGTACTTC. Translation gives CASSASPGSRQETQYF.

This CDR3 reads CSARTGYRQPQHF. CDR3 in DNA: TGCAGTGCTAGAACAGGGTACCGTCAGCCCCAGCATTTT. The chain carries TRBV20-1 and TRBJ1-5; a weak D match, TRBD1 (6 bases). The germline gives CDR1 DFQATT, CDR2 SNEGSKA (reference sequence). The CDR3 loop spans 13 amino acids. V dropped 2 bases and J dropped 6 bases, with 11 bases sitting between them.

This clonotype has only a few counts. The chain joins TRBV10-3 to TRBJ2-1; 9 bases match TRBD2. The J segment lost 9 bases and the V segment lost 3 bases, leaving 6 bases of the junction unmatched. CDR1 and CDR2 (germline): ENHRY, SYGVKD. The CDR3 spans 14 residues. This CDR3 reads CAISEGGRAAEQFF. The CDR3 coding sequence is TGTGCCATCAGTGAAGGCGGGAGGGCCGCTGAGCAGTTCTTC.

The chain couples TRBV12-5 to TRBJ2-5; a weak D match, TRBD2 (5 bases). This CDR3 region has 14 residues. V gave up 3 bases and J gave up 5 bases, with 13 bases separating them. CDR1 is LGHNT and CDR2 is FRNRAP in the germline V gene. CDR3: CASGFGLVRETQYF. The CDR3 coding sequence is TGTGCTAGTGGTTTCGGACTTGTTAGGGAGACCCAGTACTTC.

The J gene is TRBJ2-7, the V gene TRBV14, with D uncertain. The CDR3 covers 16 residues. Trimming stripped 4 bases from V and 0 bases from J, with 16 bases between. Germline V gives CDR1 SGHDN, CDR2 FVKESK. In nucleotides, the CDR3 is TGTGCCAGCAGCCCCCTAAGACGCGCAAACTCCTACGAGCAGTACTTC. Translating gives CASSPLRRANSYEQYF.

V and J are TRBV11-2 and TRBJ1-6, with D possibly being TRBD1 (6 bases). There are 16 residues in the CDR3. The V end lost 8 bases, the J end lost 9 bases, and 23 bases lay between the germline ends. Germline V gene lookup returns CDR1 SGHAT and CDR2 FQNNGV. The CDR3 bases are TGTGCCAGCGGAAACAGGGACCTCAGCCACGCTTCACCCCTCCACTTT. This translates into CASGNRDLSHASPLHF.

This chain uses TRBV20-1 with TRBJ1-5, with TRBD1 as a possible D gene (5 bases). The germline CDR1 and CDR2 sequences are DFQATT and SNEGSKA (reference sequence). The CDR3 loop spans 15 amino acids. The V gene lost 1 base and the J gene lost 4 bases, with 14 bases spanning the gap. The CDR3 nucleotides read TGCAGTGCTAGAGGGTCGCAGGGAGGGAATCAGCCCCAGCATTTT. Encoded protein: CSARGSQGGNQPQHF.

The genes are TRBV29-1 and TRBJ1-1; tentatively, D is TRBD1 (6 bases). V gave up 8 bases and J gave up 3 bases, with 16 bases separating them. This CDR3 contains 13 residues. Germline values: CDR1 SQVTM, CDR2 ANQGSEA. The CDR3 region is CSSTRDTYTEAFF. In nucleotides, the CDR3 is TGCAGCTCCACGAGGGACACTTACACTGAAGCTTTCTTT. Variable domain in full (rest from reference TRBV29-1 and TRBJ1-1): SAVISQKPSRDICQRGTSLTIQCQVDSQVTMMFWYRQQPGQSLTLIATANQGSEATYESGFVIDKFPISRPNLTFSTLTVSNMSPEDSSIYLCSSTRDTYTEAFFGQGTRLTVV.

V is TRBV20-1 and J is TRBJ1-5, with 9 bases that match TRBD1. Losses at the gene ends were 2 bases for V and 7 bases for J; bases not matched to a gene: 6. Germline V gene lookup returns CDR1 DFQATT and CDR2 SNEGSKA (reference sequence). The CDR3 contains 14 residues. CDR3 protein: CSARKTGGQQPQHF. In DNA, the CDR3 is TGCAGTGCTAGAAAAACAGGGGGCCAGCAGCCCCAGCATTTT.

This chain links TRBV20-1 with TRBJ2-7, with D possibly matching TRBD1 (5 bases). Germline V gene sequence: CDR1 DFQATT, CDR2 SNEGSKA (reference sequence). Deletions cut 6 bases from V and 0 bases from J, with 12 bases between. This CDR3 has 13 amino acids. The CDR3 here is CSAPRTNSYEQYF. The CDR3 DNA follows: TGCAGTGCCCCGAGGACAAACTCCTACGAGCAGTACTTC.

CDR3 protein: CASSLSRTGGFEQYF. In DNA, the CDR3 is TGTGCCAGCAGTTTATCGAGGACAGGGGGCTTCGAGCAGTACTTC. V gene TRBV27 combines with J gene TRBJ2-7; 11 nucleotides align to TRBD1. Germline V CDR1 and CDR2: MNHEY, SMNVEV (reference sequence). Trimming removed 0 bases from V and 6 bases from J; junction bases left unmatched: 4. This CDR3 comprises 15 residues.